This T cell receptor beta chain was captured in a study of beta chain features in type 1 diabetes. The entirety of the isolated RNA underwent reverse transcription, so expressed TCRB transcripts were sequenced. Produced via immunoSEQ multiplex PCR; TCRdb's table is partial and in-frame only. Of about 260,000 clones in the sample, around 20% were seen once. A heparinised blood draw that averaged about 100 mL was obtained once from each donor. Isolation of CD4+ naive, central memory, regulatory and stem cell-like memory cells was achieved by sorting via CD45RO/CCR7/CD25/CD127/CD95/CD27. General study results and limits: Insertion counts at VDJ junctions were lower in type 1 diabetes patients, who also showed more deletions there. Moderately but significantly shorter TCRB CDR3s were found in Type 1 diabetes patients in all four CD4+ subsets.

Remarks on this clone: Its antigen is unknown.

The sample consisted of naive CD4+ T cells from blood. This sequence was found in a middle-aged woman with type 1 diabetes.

CDR3 nucleotides: TGTGCCAGCAGTACGACAGGAGACTATGGCTACACCTTC. Amino acid sequence: CASSTTGDYGYTF. The chain uses TRBV6-6 and TRBJ1-2; weak D call: TRBD1 (6 bases). Germline CDR1 MNHNY, CDR2 SVGAGI (reference sequence). The CDR3 is 13 amino acids. V was shortened by 5 bases and J by 3 bases, with 10 bases between the two germline ends.